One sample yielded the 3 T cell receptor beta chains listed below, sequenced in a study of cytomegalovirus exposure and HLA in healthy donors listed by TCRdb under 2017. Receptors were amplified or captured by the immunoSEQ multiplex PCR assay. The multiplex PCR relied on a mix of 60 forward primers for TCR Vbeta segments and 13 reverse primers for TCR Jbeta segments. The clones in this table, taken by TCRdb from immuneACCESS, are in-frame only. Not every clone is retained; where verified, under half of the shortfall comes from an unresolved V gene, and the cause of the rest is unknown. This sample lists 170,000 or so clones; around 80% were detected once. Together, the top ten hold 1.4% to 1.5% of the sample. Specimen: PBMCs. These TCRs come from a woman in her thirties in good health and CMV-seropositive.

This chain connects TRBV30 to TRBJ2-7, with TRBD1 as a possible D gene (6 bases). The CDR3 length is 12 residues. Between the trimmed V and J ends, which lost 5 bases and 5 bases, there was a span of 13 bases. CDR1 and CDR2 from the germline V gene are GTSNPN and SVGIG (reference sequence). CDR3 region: CAWSSTGHEQYF. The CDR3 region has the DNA TGTGCCTGGTCTAGTACAGGGCACGAGCAGTACTTC. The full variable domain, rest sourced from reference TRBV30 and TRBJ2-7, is SQTIHQWPATLVQPVGSPLSLECTVEGTSNPNLYWYRQAAGRGLQLLFYSVGIGQISSEVPQNLSASRPQDRQFILSSKKLLLSDSGFYLCAWSSTGHEQYFGPGTRLTVT.

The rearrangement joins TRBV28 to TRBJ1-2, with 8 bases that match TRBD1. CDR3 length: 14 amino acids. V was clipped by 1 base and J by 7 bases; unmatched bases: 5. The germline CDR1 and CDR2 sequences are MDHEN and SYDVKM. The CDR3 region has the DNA TGTGCCAGCAGTTTATCGGACAGGGCATCTGGCTACACCTTC. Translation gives CASSLSDRASGYTF.

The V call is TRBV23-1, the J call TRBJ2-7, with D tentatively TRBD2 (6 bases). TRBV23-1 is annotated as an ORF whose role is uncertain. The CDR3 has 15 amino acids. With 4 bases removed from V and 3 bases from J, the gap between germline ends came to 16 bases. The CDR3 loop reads CASSPGGPDLYEQYF. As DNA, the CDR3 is TGCGCCAGCAGTCCCGGGGGTCCAGACCTCTACGAGCAGTACTTC.